This TCR beta chain is from a study of T cell responses to AZD1222 COVID-19 vaccine (dated by TCRdb to the early 2020s). Regarding the research as a whole: A total of over 230 trial participants underwent TCR sequencing, of whom some 210 received two doses of AZD1222 and around 26 received two doses of the MenACWY control vaccine. Trial participants were enrolled by age into subgroups of 18-55, 56-69 and 70-plus years, and roughly 150, 30 and 60 TCR-sequenced participants, respectively, were included in these subgroups.

The CDR3 regions of human TCRbeta chains were subjected to immunosequencing. Concerning the study's data processing: TCRs in the repertoires were matched against a reference library of SARS-CoV-2-specific TCRs that had been generated with the MIRA antigen-specificity platform. Breadth was defined as the fraction of unique TCRs that were SARS-CoV-2-associated, and depth was defined as the fraction of total T cells that were SARS-CoV-2-associated. Using the MIRA data, every spike-specific TCR was mapped to the spike region that the TCR reacted to and assigned to either a CD4 or a CD8 class. Log10-transformed breadth and depth values were compared by one-way ANOVA with Sidak's multiple comparisons tests. TCRdb carries this immuneACCESS record with in-frame sequences only. Its versions omit some clonotypes, under half of them owing to an unresolved V gene in the studies checked, with the rest unexplained. V, J and clone size are taken as reported in that table, and D and trimming were inferred from the DNA itself. Here the sample has about 64,000 clones; 90% to 95% occur a single time. Over 5.5% of the sample is in the top ten clones.

Here is what the overall study found, with its caveats: Only six or seven AZD1222 recipients were SARS-CoV-2 seropositive at baseline, limiting conclusions about previously exposed vaccinees. Reportedly, close to half of the unique spike-specific TCRs recognized epitopes lying outside the regions that are mutated in the B.1.351 and B.1.1.7 variants. In the small 56-69-year group, the increase in depth fell short of significance, most likely because of low power. A significant rise in spike-specific TCR breadth and depth was observed after two AZD1222 doses relative to day 0 and relative to MenACWY recipients. The whole spike protein was spanned by vaccine-associated CD4 TCRs, and dominant responses were seen in regions 160-218 and 743-854. Participants were mostly white British and included more females than males, and it was suggested by the authors that clonal diversity may have been underestimated. Because no samples from the day 14 peak response were available, repertoires could be characterized only after the peak T cell response.

The germline V gene encodes CDR1 MNHEY and CDR2 SVGAGI. V is pared back by 0 bases and J by 8 bases, with 13 bases lying between the germline termini. The CDR3 contains 15 residues, cysteine and phenylalanine counted. CDR3 DNA is the only sequence kept; it has 45 bases, read in frame from the first base. In the case of this clone: Its antigen has not been determined. No much larger clone is present one base from it, and per-base qualities are unavailable.

The time point tag for this specimen amounts to: about 28 days (+/-7) after the second vaccine dose. The sample's treatment or condition label, decoded: meningococcal conjugate vaccine given as trial control. The vaccinee samples were drawn from two UK trials, COV001 and COV002, one of which was a single-blind randomized controlled phase 2/3 trial testing AZD1222 (ChAdOx1 nCoV-19) in healthy adults. For TCRbeta chain sequencing, PBMC samples from trial participants were taken at day 0 and at day 28 after the second dose. The sequencing used peripheral blood, collected 28 days after the second dose of the MenACWY control vaccine. The source of this sequence is an adult who received the MenACWY meningococcal vaccine as a control. The chain is encoded by TRBV6-5 joined to TRBJ1-4; no D segment can be confidently identified. The DNA reads as follows: TGTGCCAGCAGTTACTCGTACTCCACCCCCGAAAAACTGTTTTTT. This translates into CASSYSYSTPEKLFF.